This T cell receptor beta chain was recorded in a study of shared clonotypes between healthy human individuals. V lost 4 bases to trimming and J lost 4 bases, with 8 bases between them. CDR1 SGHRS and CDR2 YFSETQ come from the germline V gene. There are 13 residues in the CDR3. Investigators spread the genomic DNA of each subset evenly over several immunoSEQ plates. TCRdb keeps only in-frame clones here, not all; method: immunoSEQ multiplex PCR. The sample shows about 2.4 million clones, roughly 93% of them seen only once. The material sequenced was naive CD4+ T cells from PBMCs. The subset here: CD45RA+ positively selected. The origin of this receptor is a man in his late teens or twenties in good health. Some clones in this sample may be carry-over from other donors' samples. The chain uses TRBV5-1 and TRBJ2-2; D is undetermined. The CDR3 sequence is CASSPALTGELFF. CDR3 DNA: TGCGCCAGCAGCCCCGCGCTCACCGGGGAGCTGTTTTTT.